These T cell receptor beta chains were read from a single sample in a study of type 1 and type 2 diabetes patients. TCRdb re-analysed the multiplex PCR reads in MiXCR, keeping a single row per CDR3 protein. The table has about 270,000 distinct CDR3 sequences, more than 40% seen once; the top ten hold roughly an eighth. The sample comprised peripheral blood mononuclear cells (PBMCs). These receptors were obtained from a man between 18 and 35 years old with type 2 diabetes. Both conserved end residues are part of each CDR3. A D gene is named only where the DNA matches it firmly. The size entry is marked missing in some rows and otherwise reads once, few, many or a size class.

v_call,j_call,clone_size,d_call,cdr3_nt,cdr3_aa
TRBV4-2,TRBJ2-7,-,-,TGTGCCAGCAGCCCGACTTCCTTAGCGAACGAGCAGTACTTC,CASSPTSLANEQYF
TRBV12-3/TRBV12-4,TRBJ2-6,-,-,TGTGCCAGCAGTGAACAGGGACCCGGGGCTGGGGCCAACGTCCTGACTTTC,CASSEQGPGAGANVLTF
TRBV25-1,TRBJ1-6,few,-,TGTGCCAGCAGTGAGGCAGCGGCTTCGGCCCTCCACTTT,CASSEAAASALHF
TRBV19,TRBJ1-1,few,-,TGTGCCAGTAGTTCAGGGTCGAGAACTGAAGCTTTCTTT,CASSSGSRTEAFF
TRBV7-3,TRBJ1-6,-,-,TGTGCCAGCAGCTTGGATTTTGGACAGTTACATTCACCCCTCCACTTT,CASSLDFGQLHSPLHF
TRBV20-1,TRBJ2-1,-,-,TGCAGTGCTAGAGGGGTCAGCAAACATGAGCAGTTCTTC,CSARGVSKHEQFF
TRBV30,TRBJ2-3,few,TRBD2,TGTGCCTGGAGTCCCGGACTAGCGGGAGAAGATACGCAGTATTTT,CAWSPGLAGEDTQYF
TRBV7-3,TRBJ2-6,-,-,TGTGCCAGCAGCATGAATCCTGGGGCCAACGTCCTGACTTTC,CASSMNPGANVLTF
TRBV10-2,TRBJ2-7,-,-,TGCGCCAGCAGTGACCCCGAGACCTACGAGCAGTACTTC,CASSDPETYEQYF
TRBV7-9,TRBJ2-5,-,TRBD2,TGTGCCAGCAGCCTTCGTGGGAGCGGGGGAGAACGGGAGACCCAGTACTTC,CASSLRGSGGERETQYF
TRBV7-2,TRBJ2-3,few,-,TGTGCCAGCAGCTTTCGGACCAAAACAGATACGCAGTATTTT,CASSFRTKTDTQYF
TRBV24-1,TRBJ2-7,few,TRBD1,TGTGCCACCAGTGACACCCGGGACAGGTTGGACGAGCAGTACTTC,CATSDTRDRLDEQYF
TRBV6-6,TRBJ2-7,few,-,TGTGCCAGCAGCCCGACAATAATCCTTTACGAGCAGTACTTC,CASSPTIILYEQYF
TRBV27,TRBJ2-6,-,-,TGTGCCAGCAGTTTATCGAGGATCGAGGTTAGCTCTGGGGCCAACGTCCTGACTTTC,CASSLSRIEVSSGANVLTF
TRBV6-5,TRBJ2-7,-,TRBD1,TGCGCCAGCGGCCCGGGACAGGGAGGCGAGCAGTACTTC,CASGPGQGGEQYF
TRBV15,TRBJ1-5,few,-,TGTGCCACCAGCATCTTGGGGAATCAGCCCCAGCATTTT,CATSILGNQPQHF
TRBV6-5,TRBJ2-3,-,TRBD2,TGTGCCAGCGGGGGTATAGCGGGGGGGAGGGATACGCAGTATTTT,CASGGIAGGRDTQYF
TRBV19,TRBJ2-7,few,-,TGTGCCAGTAGTAACGTTGTATGGACCTACGAGCAGTACTTC,CASSNVVWTYEQYF
TRBV5-1,TRBJ2-3,-,-,TGCGCCAGCAGCTTGACTAGCACAGATACGCAGTATTTT,CASSLTSTDTQYF
TRBV20-1,TRBJ2-3,-,TRBD2,TGCAGTGCTTCCATACGGACTAGCGGGACGGGTACGCAGTATTTT,CSASIRTSGTGTQYF
TRBV3-1,TRBJ1-6,-,-,TGTGCCAGCAGCCTACCCGATATGAATTCACCCCTCCACTTT,CASSLPDMNSPLHF
TRBV7-2,TRBJ2-7,many,TRBD1,TGTGCCAGCAGCTTAGCGGGGACAGACTACGAGCAGTACTTC,CASSLAGTDYEQYF
TRBV19,TRBJ1-2,-,TRBD1,TGTGCCAGTAGAAGAACAGGGGGCCAGGTAGACTATGGCTACACCTTC,CASRRTGGQVDYGYTF
TRBV9,TRBJ1-5,-,-,TGTGCCAGCAGCGAAGCAGGTCAAAGCAATCAGCCCCAGCATTTT,CASSEAGQSNQPQHF
TRBV6-2/TRBV6-3,TRBJ1-2,-,-,TGTGCCAGCAGCAACCTACAACGTTCTAACTATGGCTACACCTTC,CASSNLQRSNYGYTF
TRBV19,TRBJ1-2,many,-,TGTGCCAGTAGTATGGCGAGGCACTATACCGCGAACTATGGCTACACCTTC,CASSMARHYTANYGYTF
TRBV12-5,TRBJ1-5,-,-,TGTGCCAGCAGTTTCTTAGGTGGGCCCAATCAGCCCCAGCATTTT,CASSFLGGPNQPQHF
TRBV13,TRBJ1-1,-,-,TGTGCCAGCAGCGGCCGGGACGGCAGGGAAGCTTTCTTT,CASSGRDGREAFF
TRBV4-1,TRBJ1-1,-,-,TGCGCCAGCAGCCCGTCGGGAGTTCCAGGGCAGAACACTGAAGCTTTCTTT,CASSPSGVPGQNTEAFF
TRBV7-8,TRBJ1-5,-,-,TGTGCCAGCAGCGATACGACAGGAGCCCTTGGGCCCCAGCATTTT,CASSDTTGALGPQHF
TRBV6-6,TRBJ2-6,few,TRBD1,TGTGCCAGCAGTGCGCCGGGACAGGGTACGATCGGGGCCAACGTCCTGACTTTC,CASSAPGQGTIGANVLTF
TRBV7-2,TRBJ2-5,-,-,TGTGCCAGCACCCACCTCGTGGCCGAAGAGACCCAGTACTTC,CASTHLVAEETQYF
TRBV7-6,TRBJ1-4,-,-,TGTGCCAGCAGCTTAGCCGGGCGTGAAAAACTGTTTTTT,CASSLAGREKLFF
TRBV12-3/TRBV12-4,TRBJ2-7,few,-,TGTGCCAGCAGTCCGTGGGACGGGGCCTACGAGCAGTACTTC,CASSPWDGAYEQYF
TRBV6-1,TRBJ2-7,few,-,TGTGCCAGCAGTGAAGTTCCACCCTACGAGCAGTACTTC,CASSEVPPYEQYF
TRBV24-1,TRBJ2-3,few,-,TGTGCCACCAGTGAGGATGATACGCAGTATTTT,CATSEDDTQYF
TRBV7-2,TRBJ2-7,-,TRBD2,TGTGCCAGCAGCTTGCTAGCGGGAGGGCCTTACGAGCAGTACTTC,CASSLLAGGPYEQYF
TRBV5-1,TRBJ2-6,-,-,TGCGCCAGCACCGACGTCCTCTCTGGGGCCAACGTCCTGACTTTC,CASTDVLSGANVLTF
TRBV6-1,TRBJ2-6,-,-,TGTGCCAGCAGTTCGACGACACCGACCTCTGGGGCCAACGTCCTGACTTTC,CASSSTTPTSGANVLTF
TRBV20-1,TRBJ1-3,-,-,TGCAGTGCTAGAGCCCCAGGGAATGGAAACACCATATATTTT,CSARAPGNGNTIYF
TRBV6-2/TRBV6-3,TRBJ1-4,-,-,TGTGCCAGCAGGGAAGACAGACGTATTGAAAAACTGTTTTTT,CASREDRRIEKLFF
TRBV9,TRBJ2-5,-,TRBD1,TGTGCCAGCAGCGCAGCCGGGACAGGGGGAAGGGAGACCCAGTACTTC,CASSAAGTGGRETQYF
TRBV30,TRBJ1-1,-,-,TGTGCCAGTAGTATATCCTCCGTTATGAACACTGAAGCTTTCTTT,CASSISSVMNTEAFF
TRBV30,TRBJ2-7,few,-,TGTGCCTGGATTGGCTCAGGGCGCGCCGCCTACGAGCAGTACTTC,CAWIGSGRAAYEQYF
TRBV20-1,TRBJ1-5,-,TRBD1,TGCAGTGCTCGCAGGGGGGCAGAGAATCAGCCCCAGCATTTT,CSARRGAENQPQHF
TRBV9,TRBJ1-5,-,-,TGTGCCAGCAGCGTAGACCCCAATAGCAATCAGCCCCAGCATTTT,CASSVDPNSNQPQHF
TRBV20-1,TRBJ2-7,-,TRBD1,TGCAGTGCTAGAGATGGGAGACAGGGACCCTACGAGCAGTACTTC,CSARDGRQGPYEQYF
TRBV29-1,TRBJ1-1,-,-,TGCAGCGTTCGCGGTCTGAACACTGAAGCTTTCTTT,CSVRGLNTEAFF
TRBV7-2,TRBJ2-7,-,-,TGTGCCAGCAGCTTCTTTCTCGGGCAGACCTACGAGCAGTACTTC,CASSFFLGQTYEQYF
TRBV7-2,TRBJ1-1,-,TRBD1,TGTGCCAGCAGCTTGGTGACAGGGAGGGCAATGAACACTGAAGCTTTCTTT,CASSLVTGRAMNTEAFF
TRBV2,TRBJ2-5,-,-,TGTGCCAGCAATAGGAGAGACTCCGGGGTGGAGACCCAGTACTTC,CASNRRDSGVETQYF
TRBV10-3,TRBJ2-3,few,TRBD2,TGTGCCGCGGCGGGGGGGACTAGCACAGATACGCAGTATTTT,CAAAGGTSTDTQYF
TRBV6-5,TRBJ1-1,-,TRBD1,TGTGCCAGCAGATCCCGGACAGGGGGCGCGAACACTGAAGCTTTCTTT,CASRSRTGGANTEAFF
TRBV19,TRBJ2-7,-,TRBD1,TGTGCCAGTAGTATAGGGGACAGGTCTGCCGAGCAGTACTTC,CASSIGDRSAEQYF